The next 16 T cell receptor beta chains were all read from a single sample in a study of cytomegalovirus exposure and HLA in healthy donors. Both 60 Vbeta primers and 13 Jbeta primers went into the PCR. Sequencing used immunoSEQ multiplex PCR; TCRdb keeps in-frame clones, though not all of them. The sample includes roughly 140,000 clones. Sequenced: PBMCs. These receptors came from a male donor in good health and CMV-seronegative.

V gene TRBV23-1 combines with J gene TRBJ2-2, with D perhaps matching TRBD1 (6 bases). TRBV23-1 is reported as an ORF; its role is uncertain. CDR3 length equals 14 residues. V was clipped by 11 bases and J by 2 bases, with 15 bases between them. CDR3 DNA sequence: TGCGCCGTCCAACAGGGTACAAACACCGGGGAGCTGTTTTTT. Its translation: CAVQQGTNTGELFF.

The rearrangement uses TRBV29-1 and TRBJ1-2, with D unclear. This CDR3 spans 12 amino acids. Germline CDR1 SQVTM, CDR2 ANQGSEA. The V end lost 7 bases, the J end lost 2 bases, and 11 bases lay between the germline ends. The CDR3 here is CSGAGQNYGYTF. The CDR3 nucleotides read TGCAGCGGTGCGGGTCAGAACTATGGCTACACCTTC.

The chain joins TRBV6-5 to TRBJ1-1; TRBD1 matches at 7 bases. CDR3 length: 13 residues. The trim removed 6 bases at V and 5 bases at J, leaving 6 bases unmatched. Looked up from germline, CDR1 is MNHEY and CDR2 is SVGAGI. The CDR3 loop is CASRPTGFTEAFF. For the CDR3, the DNA is TGTGCCAGCAGACCGACAGGGTTTACTGAAGCTTTCTTT.

The chain employs TRBV11-3 and TRBJ2-7; 7 nucleotides agree with TRBD1. The CDR3 loop spans 13 amino acids. CDR1 is SGHNT and CDR2 is YENEEA in the germline V gene. With V trimmed by 4 bases and J by 3 bases, 3 bases remained unmatched. The DNA for the CDR3 is TGTGCCAGCAGCTCGGGACAGCACTACGAGCAGTACTTC. Translated, it gives CASSSGQHYEQYF.

V and J are TRBV5-1 and TRBJ2-2; no clear D gene. The CDR3 runs to 11 residues. Per the germline V gene, CDR1 is SGHRS and CDR2 is YFSETQ. Trimming cost V 1 base and J 7 bases, with 2 bases left between them. CDR3 coding DNA: TGCGCCAGCAGCTTGTACGGGGAGCTGTTTTTT. Protein sequence: CASSLYGELFF.

Of note for this clone: The junction does not match germline at one end; this may be a read error. The chain joins TRBV6-5 to TRBJ1-2; TRBD1 agrees at 10 bases. This CDR3 is 14 amino acids long. CDR1 and CDR2 (germline): MNHEY, SVGAGI. This CDR3 is CASRASGTGVFLRF. Here the CDR3 DNA reads TGTGCCAGCAGGGCCTCCGGGACAGGGGTTTTTCTTCGCTTC.

The CDR3 DNA follows: TGTGCCACCAGCAGCCCTTCTGGGGCCAACGTCCTGACTTTC. Translated: CATSSPSGANVLTF. The J gene is TRBJ2-6, the V gene TRBV15; D is unclear. Germline V gene data show CDR1 as LNHNV and CDR2 as YYDKDF (reference sequence). CDR3 length: 14 residues. V lost 3 bases and J 1 base, leaving 4 bases between the germline ends.

The gene calls are TRBV2 and TRBJ1-4; D gene uncertain. The V gene's germline CDR1 is SNHLY and CDR2 FYNNEI. V dropped 8 bases and J dropped 0 bases, with 7 bases sitting between them. This CDR3 is built from 13 residues. The CDR3 protein is CASSRATNEKLFF. The CDR3 region has the DNA TGTGCCAGCTCACGAGCAACTAATGAAAAACTGTTTTTT.

This chain connects TRBV6-5 to TRBJ2-1, with 11 nucleotides matching TRBD2. The germline V gene has CDR1 MNHEY and CDR2 SVGAGI. The V segment lost 6 bases and the J segment 12 bases; nucleotides outside the gene matches: 10. The CDR3 spans 14 residues. For the CDR3, the DNA is TGTGCCAGCAGACGCGGGACTAGCGGCCTGGGGCAGTTCTTC. It specifies CASRRGTSGLGQFF.

The rearrangement joins TRBV6-5 to TRBJ1-2; D gene unclear. V was trimmed by 6 bases and J by 7 bases, leaving 21 bases between them. The CDR3 is made up of 15 amino acids. Per the germline V gene, CDR1 is MNHEY and CDR2 is SVGAGI. CDR3 sequence reads: CASRTPPGKSGGYTF. In DNA form, the CDR3 reads TGTGCCAGCAGAACACCACCCGGGAAGTCTGGTGGCTACACCTTC.

The chain is built from TRBV9 and TRBJ2-3; D gene unclear. CDR3 length: 16 residues. Germline lookup yields CDR1 SGDLS and CDR2 YYNGEE. Deletions cut 0 bases from V and 5 bases from J, with 16 bases between. The CDR3 sequence is CASSVEARSVGDTQYF. In nucleotides, the CDR3 is TGTGCCAGCAGCGTAGAGGCCAGGTCAGTTGGAGATACGCAGTATTTT.

The V gene is TRBV19, the J gene TRBJ1-2; 7 bases map to TRBD1. V shed 5 bases, J shed 4 bases, and the junction held 10 bases outside the gene matches. Germline V gives CDR1 LNHDA, CDR2 SQIVND (reference sequence). There are 15 residues in the CDR3. CDR3 sequence (DNA): TGTGCCAGTAGTTCCCTACCGGACAGGCCCTATGGCTACACCTTC. It yields the protein CASSSLPDRPYGYTF.

The DNA for the CDR3 is TGTGCCAGCAGCTCCGCTGGACAAACCCAGCATTTT. Protein: CASSSAGQTQHF. The gene calls are TRBV7-2 and TRBJ1-5; a possible D gene is TRBD1 (5 bases). Germline V lookup: CDR1 SGHTA, CDR2 FQGNSA. V lost 4 bases and J 11 bases, leaving 12 bases between the germline ends. CDR3 size: 12 residues.

The chain couples TRBV5-1 to TRBJ2-6; 10 bases map to TRBD2. CDR3 length: 19 amino acids. The V segment lost 4 bases and the J segment 0 bases; nucleotides outside the gene matches: 10. CDR1 and CDR2 from the germline V gene are SGHRS and YFSETQ. The CDR3 DNA reads TGCGCCAGCAGCCCCGGGATGACTAGCGGGCGCTCTGGGGCCAACGTCCTGACTTTC. Its translation is CASSPGMTSGRSGANVLTF.

The J gene is TRBJ2-3, the V gene TRBV7-9; D is possibly TRBD1 (5 bases). With 1 base removed from V and 2 bases from J, the gap between germline ends came to 7 bases. Germline CDR1 and CDR2: SEHNR and FQNEAQ (reference sequence). The CDR3 consists of 14 residues. Here the CDR3 reads CASSLGTNTDTQYF. CDR3 DNA: TGTGCCAGCAGCTTAGGGACAAACACAGATACGCAGTATTTT.

The rearrangement links TRBV19 to TRBJ2-7, with D uncertain. The CDR3 covers 12 residues. Germline V lookup: CDR1 LNHDA, CDR2 SQIVND (reference sequence). Trimming cost V 4 bases and J 3 bases, with 7 bases left between them. For the CDR3, the DNA is TGTGCCAGTAGTACGCCTAGCTACGAGCAGTACTTC. Translated, it gives CASSTPSYEQYF.